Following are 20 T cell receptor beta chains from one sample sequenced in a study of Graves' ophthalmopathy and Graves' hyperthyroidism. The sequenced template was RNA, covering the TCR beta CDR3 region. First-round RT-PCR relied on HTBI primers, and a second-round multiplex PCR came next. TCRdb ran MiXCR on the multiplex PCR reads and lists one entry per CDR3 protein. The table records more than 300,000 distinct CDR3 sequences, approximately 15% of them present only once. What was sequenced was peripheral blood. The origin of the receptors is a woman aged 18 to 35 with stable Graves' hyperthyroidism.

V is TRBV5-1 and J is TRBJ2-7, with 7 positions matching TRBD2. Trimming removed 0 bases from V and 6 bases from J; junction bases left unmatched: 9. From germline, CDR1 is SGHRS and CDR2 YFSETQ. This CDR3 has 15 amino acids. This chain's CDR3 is CASSLGRGERGEQYF. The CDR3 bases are TGCGCCAGCAGCTTGGGACGGGGTGAGCGGGGCGAGCAGTACTTC.

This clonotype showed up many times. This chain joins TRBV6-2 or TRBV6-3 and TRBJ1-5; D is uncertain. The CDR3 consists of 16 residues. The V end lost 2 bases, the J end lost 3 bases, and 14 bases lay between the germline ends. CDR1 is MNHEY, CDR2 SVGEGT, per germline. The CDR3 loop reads CASSYPPGRPNQPQHF. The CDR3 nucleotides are TGTGCCAGCAGTTACCCCCCCGGACGGCCCAATCAGCCCCAGCATTTT.

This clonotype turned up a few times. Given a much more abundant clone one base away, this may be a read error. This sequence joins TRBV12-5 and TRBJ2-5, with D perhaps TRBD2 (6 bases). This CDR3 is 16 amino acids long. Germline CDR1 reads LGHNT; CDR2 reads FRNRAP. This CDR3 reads CASGLVISGKGETKYF. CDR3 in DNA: TGTGCTAGTGGTTTGGTAATTAGCGGCAAGGGAGAGACCAAGTACTTC.

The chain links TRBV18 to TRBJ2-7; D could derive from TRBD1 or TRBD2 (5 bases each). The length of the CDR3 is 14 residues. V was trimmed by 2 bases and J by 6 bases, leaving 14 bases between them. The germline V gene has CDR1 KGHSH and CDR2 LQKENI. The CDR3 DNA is TGTGCCAGCTCACCAATGGATGGGGGTCGCGAGCAGTACTTC. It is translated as CASSPMDGGREQYF.

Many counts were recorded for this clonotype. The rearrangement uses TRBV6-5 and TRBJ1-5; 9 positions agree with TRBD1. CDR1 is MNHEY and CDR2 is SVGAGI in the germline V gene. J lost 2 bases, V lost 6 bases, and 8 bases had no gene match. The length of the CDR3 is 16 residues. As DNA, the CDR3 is TGTGCCAGCAGGTTACAGGGGGCCTGGGGCAATCAGCCCCAGCATTTT. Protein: CASRLQGAWGNQPQHF.

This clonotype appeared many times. DNA for the CDR3: TGTGCCATTACTAGAGGGGAAGCTTACGAGCAGTACTTC. It encodes CAITRGEAYEQYF. The rearrangement joins TRBV6-1 to TRBJ2-7; TRBD1 or TRBD2 may be the D gene (5 bases each). CDR1 and CDR2 from the germline V gene are MNHNS and SASEGT. Trimming shortened V by 10 bases and J by 4 bases, and 17 bases separated the two germline ends. This CDR3 is built from 13 residues.

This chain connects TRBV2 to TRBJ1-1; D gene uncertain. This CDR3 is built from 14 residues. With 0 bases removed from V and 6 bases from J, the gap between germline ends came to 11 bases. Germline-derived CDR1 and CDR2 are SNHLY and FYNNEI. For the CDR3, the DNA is TGTGCCAGCAGTGAAGCACCAAAGGTGGCTGAAGCTTTCTTT. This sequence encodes CASSEAPKVAEAFF. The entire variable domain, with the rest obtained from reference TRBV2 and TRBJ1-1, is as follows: EPEVTQTPSHQVTQMGQEVILRCVPISNHLYFYWYRQILGQKVEFLVSFYNNEISEKSEIFDDQFSVERPDGSNFTLKIRSTKLEDSAMYFCASSEAPKVAEAFFGQGTRLTVV.

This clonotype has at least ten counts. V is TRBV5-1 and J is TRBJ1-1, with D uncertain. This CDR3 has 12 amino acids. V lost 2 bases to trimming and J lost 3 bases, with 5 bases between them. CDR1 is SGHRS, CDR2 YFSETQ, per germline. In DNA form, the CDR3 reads TGCGCCAGCAGCTTTTCGGACACTGAAGCTTTCTTT. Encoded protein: CASSFSDTEAFF.

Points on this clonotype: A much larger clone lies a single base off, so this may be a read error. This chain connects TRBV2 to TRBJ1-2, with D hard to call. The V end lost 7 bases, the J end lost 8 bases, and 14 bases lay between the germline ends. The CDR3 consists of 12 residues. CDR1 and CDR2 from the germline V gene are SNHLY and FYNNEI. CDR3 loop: CASMRSLRGYTF. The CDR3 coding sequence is TGTGCCAGCATGCGGAGCCTGAGAGGCTACACCTTC. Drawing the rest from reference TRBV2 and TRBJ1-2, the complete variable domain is EPEVTQTPSHQVTQMGQEVILRCVPISNHLYFYWYRQILGQKVEFLVSFYNNEISEKSEIFDDQFSVERPDGSNFTLKIRSTKLEDSAMYFCASMRSLRGYTFGSGTRLTVV.

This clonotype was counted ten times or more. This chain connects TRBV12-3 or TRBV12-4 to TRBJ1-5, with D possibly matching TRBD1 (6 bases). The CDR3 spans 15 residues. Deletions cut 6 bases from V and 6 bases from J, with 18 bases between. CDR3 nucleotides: TGTGCCAGCAGCCCTACCCGGACAGTTTCTCAGCCCCAGCATTTT. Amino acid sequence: CASSPTRTVSQPQHF.

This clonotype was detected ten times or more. CDR3 residues: CASSLAIRVAKRNEAFF. In DNA form, the CDR3 reads TGTGCCAGCAGCTTAGCGATCAGGGTCGCAAAAAGAAATGAAGCTTTCTTT. The chain couples TRBV7-8 to TRBJ1-1, with D tentatively TRBD1 (5 bases). Germline V gene sequence: CDR1 SGHVS, CDR2 FQNEAQ. Trimming removed 0 bases from V and 7 bases from J, with 21 bases in between. The length of the CDR3 is 17 residues.

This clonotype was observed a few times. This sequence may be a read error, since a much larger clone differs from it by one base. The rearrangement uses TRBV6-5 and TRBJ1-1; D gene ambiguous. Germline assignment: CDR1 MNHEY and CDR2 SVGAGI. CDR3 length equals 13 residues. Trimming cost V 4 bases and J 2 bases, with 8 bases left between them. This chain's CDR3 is CASSWVPNTEAFF. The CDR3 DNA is TGTGCCAGCAGTTGGGTCCCAAACACTGAAGCTTTCTTT.

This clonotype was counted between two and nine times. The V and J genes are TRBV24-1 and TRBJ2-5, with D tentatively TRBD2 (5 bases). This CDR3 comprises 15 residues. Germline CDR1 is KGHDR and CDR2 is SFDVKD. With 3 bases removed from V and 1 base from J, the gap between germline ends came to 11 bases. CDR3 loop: CATSDPLAGQETQYF. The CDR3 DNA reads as TGTGCCACCAGTGATCCCCTTGCGGGCCAAGAGACCCAGTACTTC.

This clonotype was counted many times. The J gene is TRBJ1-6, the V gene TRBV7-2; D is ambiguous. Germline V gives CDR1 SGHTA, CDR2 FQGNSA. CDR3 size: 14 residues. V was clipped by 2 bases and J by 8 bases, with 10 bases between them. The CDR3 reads CASSLFRVDSPLHF. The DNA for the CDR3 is TGTGCCAGCAGCTTATTTCGGGTAGATTCACCCCTCCACTTT. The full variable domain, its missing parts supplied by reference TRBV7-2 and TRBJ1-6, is GAGVSQSPSNKVTEKGKDVELRCDPISGHTALYWYRQSLGQGLEFLIYFQGNSAPDKSGLPSDRFSAERTGGSVSTLTIQRTQQEDSAVYLCASSLFRVDSPLHFGNGTRLTVT.

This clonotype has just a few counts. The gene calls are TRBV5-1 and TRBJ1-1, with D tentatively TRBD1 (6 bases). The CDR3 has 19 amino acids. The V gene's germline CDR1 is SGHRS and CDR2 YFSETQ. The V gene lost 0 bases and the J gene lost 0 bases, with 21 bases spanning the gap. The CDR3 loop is CASSLDPRPGHVLNTEAFF. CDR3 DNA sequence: TGCGCCAGCAGCTTGGACCCTCGTCCGGGACACGTACTGAACACTGAAGCTTTCTTT.

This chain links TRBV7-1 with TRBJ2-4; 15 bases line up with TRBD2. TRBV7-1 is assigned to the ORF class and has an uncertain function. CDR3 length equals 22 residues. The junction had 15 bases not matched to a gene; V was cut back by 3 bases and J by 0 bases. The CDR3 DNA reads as TGTGCCAGCAGCTCCCTGACAGGACTGGGGACTAGCGGGGGGCTAGCCAAAAACATTCAGTACTTC. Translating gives CASSSLTGLGTSGGLAKNIQYF.

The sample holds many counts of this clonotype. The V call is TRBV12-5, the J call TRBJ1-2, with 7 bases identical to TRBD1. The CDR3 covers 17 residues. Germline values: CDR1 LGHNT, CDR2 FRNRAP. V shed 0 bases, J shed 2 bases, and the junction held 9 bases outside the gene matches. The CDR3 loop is CASGLVPSDRVNYGYTF. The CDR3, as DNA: TGTGCTAGTGGTTTGGTACCTTCCGACAGGGTCAACTATGGCTACACCTTC.

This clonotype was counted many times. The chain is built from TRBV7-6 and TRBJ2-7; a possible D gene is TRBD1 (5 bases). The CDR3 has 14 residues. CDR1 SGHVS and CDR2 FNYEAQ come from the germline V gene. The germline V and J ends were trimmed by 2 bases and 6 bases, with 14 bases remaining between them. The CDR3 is CASSLLRVDSEQYF. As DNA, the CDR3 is TGTGCCAGCAGCTTACTCAGGGTTGATAGCGAGCAGTACTTC.

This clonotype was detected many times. Written as DNA, the CDR3 is TGTGCCAGCAGTGGGACTAGCGGGGGGGAGACCCAGTACTTC. Translating it yields CASSGTSGGETQYF. The chain joins TRBV2 to TRBJ2-5; 14 bases are a match to TRBD2. J gave up 5 bases and V 4 bases, and 0 bases lay outside the gene matches. This CDR3 has 14 residues. The germline CDR1 and CDR2 sequences are SNHLY and FYNNEI.

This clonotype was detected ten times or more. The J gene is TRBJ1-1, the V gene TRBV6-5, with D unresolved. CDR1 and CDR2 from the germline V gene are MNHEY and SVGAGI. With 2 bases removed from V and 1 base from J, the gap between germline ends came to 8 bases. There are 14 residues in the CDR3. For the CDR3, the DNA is TGTGCCAGCAGTTACGCCGTCCCGAACACTGAAGCTTTCTTT. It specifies CASSYAVPNTEAFF.